This TCR beta chain was observed in a study of T cell repertoires in cytomegalovirus infection. This CDR3 has 12 residues. Looked up from germline, CDR1 is DFQATT and CDR2 is SNEGSKA (reference sequence). The ends were cut back, 1 base at V and 1 base at J, with 5 bases in the middle. Each CDR3 protein is one row after TCRdb ran MiXCR on the reads. The table shows 90,000 to 120,000 distinct CDR3 sequences, with about a quarter occurring only once. This receptor was taken from a human donor in good health (CMV status not recorded). Some clones in this sample may be carry-over from other donors' samples. Sequencing was done on a sample of CD8+ T cells from PBMCs. The V and J genes are TRBV20-1 and TRBJ2-7; no clear D. CDR3 amino acids: CSARGVSYEQYF. Here the CDR3 DNA reads TGCAGTGCTAGAGGAGTGTCCTACGAGCAGTACTTC.